This entry lists 15 T cell receptor beta chains sequenced from one sample in a study of T cells after yellow fever vaccination. Each CDR3 protein is one row after TCRdb ran MiXCR on the 5' RACE reads. The table records around 350,000 distinct CDR3 sequences, 11% of them present only once. Here the sequenced sample was PBMCs, taken on the day of the first yellow fever vaccination. These receptors all come from a man aged 18 to 29 who received the YFV17D yellow fever vaccine.

The chain employs TRBV12-3 or TRBV12-4 and TRBJ2-7, with 7 bases fitting TRBD1. There are 14 residues in the CDR3. Germline trimming cut 6 bases from V and 2 bases from J; bases unmatched to any gene: 7. The CDR3 coding sequence is TGTGCCAGCAGCCATACGACAGGGCCCTACGAGCAGTACGTC. Its protein product is CASSHTTGPYEQYV.

V and J are TRBV29-1 and TRBJ2-1; 8 bases agree with TRBD1. Germline loops: CDR1 SQVTM, CDR2 ANQGSEA. The junction had 6 bases not matched to a gene; V was cut back by 4 bases and J by 7 bases. The CDR3 extends over 13 amino acids. The CDR3 protein is CSVVIRGQNEQFF. The CDR3 region has the DNA TGCAGCGTTGTGATCAGGGGGCAGAATGAGCAGTTCTTC.

This chain uses TRBV5-4 with TRBJ2-1; TRBD1 aligns across 8 bases. The V gene's germline CDR1 is SGHNT and CDR2 YYREEE (reference sequence). Germline trimming cut 8 bases from V and 7 bases from J; bases unmatched to any gene: 11. The length of the CDR3 is 14 residues. This chain's CDR3 is CASTRGQTTNEQFF. Here the CDR3 DNA reads TGTGCCAGTACCAGGGGGCAGACTACTAATGAGCAGTTCTTC. Full variable domain (outside the CDR3, taken from reference TRBV5-4 and TRBJ2-1): ETGVTQSPTHLIKTRGQQVTLRCSSQSGHNTVSWYQQALGQGPQFIFQYYREEENGRGNFPPRFSGLQFPNYSSELNVNALELDDSALYLCASTRGQTTNEQFFGPGTRLTVL.

J is TRBJ1-2 and V is TRBV6-4; the D is unclear. Germline-derived CDR1 and CDR2 are MRHNA and SNTAGT. V lost 6 bases to trimming and J lost 7 bases, with 15 bases between them. The CDR3 is 13 residues long. The chain's CDR3 is CASSKNGESGYTF. The CDR3 bases are TGTGCCAGCAGCAAAAACGGGGAAAGTGGCTACACCTTC.

This clonotype appeared many times. One end of the junction fails to match germline, which may point to a read error. The gene calls are TRBV5-1 and TRBJ1-1, with 8 bases identical to TRBD1. Germline CDR1 and CDR2: SGHRS and YFSETQ. This CDR3 comprises 14 residues. The CDR3 region is CASSLTGENTEAFF. The CDR3 nucleotides read TGTGCCAGCAGCTTGACAGGGGAGAACACTGAAGCTTTCTTT. The full variable domain, its missing parts supplied by reference TRBV5-1 and TRBJ1-1, is KAGVTQTPRYLIKTRGQQVTLSCSPISGHRSVSWYQQTPGQGLQFLFEYFSETQRNKGNFPGRFSGRQFSNSRSEMNVSTLELGDSALYLCASSLTGENTEAFFGQGTRLTVV.

The chain is built from TRBV28 and TRBJ2-7; the match to TRBD1 covers 12 bases. V lost 5 bases, J lost 2 bases, and 10 bases stayed unmatched. The CDR3 runs to 17 residues. Germline values: CDR1 MDHEN, CDR2 SYDVKM. CDR3 DNA: TGTGCCAGCAGTCTTCCCCGGGACAGGGGGCGCGCCTACGAGCAGTACGTC. This translates into CASSLPRDRGRAYEQYV.

V usage is TRBV20-1 and J usage is TRBJ2-3; unclear D gene. Between the trimmed V and J ends, which lost 0 bases and 6 bases, there was a span of 7 bases. This CDR3 comprises 12 residues. Germline V lookup: CDR1 DFQATT, CDR2 SNEGSKA (reference sequence). The CDR3 coding sequence is TGCAGTGCTAGAGATAATTTGGATACGCAGTATTTT. Translation gives CSARDNLDTQYF.

This chain links TRBV5-1 with TRBJ2-1, with D maybe TRBD2 (6 bases). V dropped 0 bases and J dropped 3 bases, with 13 bases sitting between them. Germline loops: CDR1 SGHRS, CDR2 YFSETQ. This CDR3 region has 16 residues. Here the CDR3 reads CASSLDFRGFYNEQFF. As DNA, the CDR3 is TGCGCCAGCAGCTTGGATTTCCGGGGGTTCTACAATGAGCAGTTCTTC.

The J gene is TRBJ2-5, the V gene TRBV11-2, with 7 nucleotides matching TRBD2. Per germline, CDR1 SGHAT and CDR2 FQNNGV. The trim removed 5 bases at V and 0 bases at J, leaving 12 bases unmatched. The CDR3 covers 17 residues. Written as DNA, the CDR3 is TGTGCCAGCAGCGCAGGCCGGGACTACATGTACCAAGAGACCCAGTACTTC. It yields the protein CASSAGRDYMYQETQYF.

This clonotype has a handful of counts. The genes are TRBV7-2 and TRBJ2-2, with unresolved D. Germline lookup yields CDR1 SGHTA and CDR2 FQGNSA. The CDR3 sequence is 14 residues long. Trimming removed 5 bases from V and 1 base from J, with 8 bases in between. CDR3 coding DNA: TGTGCCAGCAGCCCTCATAGGAACACCGGGGAGCTGTTTTTT. Amino acids: CASSPHRNTGELFF.

This clonotype has only a few counts. This chain connects TRBV24-1 to TRBJ2-3, with TRBD1 as a possible D gene (6 bases). This CDR3 spans 16 amino acids. In germline, CDR1 is KGHDR, CDR2 SFDVKD. Deletions cut 6 bases from V and 0 bases from J, with 15 bases between. The CDR3 DNA is TGTGCCACCAGTACCCCGGGACACCGTAGCACAGATACGCAGTATTTT. Amino acids: CATSTPGHRSTDTQYF.

V and J are TRBV11-1 and TRBJ2-6; D perhaps matches TRBD2 (5 bases). Germline CDR1 and CDR2: SGHAT and FQDESV (reference sequence). With 4 bases removed from V and 4 bases from J, the gap between germline ends came to 23 bases. The CDR3 has 19 amino acids. CDR3 sequence (DNA): TGTGCCAGCAGCTATAAGTGTTCGGGGTCCCTTAGGGGGGCCAACGTCCTGACTTTC. Its translation: CASSYKCSGSLRGANVLTF.

V and J are TRBV19 and TRBJ2-6; D not certain. The CDR3 covers 15 residues. From germline, CDR1 is LNHDA and CDR2 SQIVND (reference sequence). V was trimmed by 2 bases and J by 0 bases, leaving 5 bases between them. CDR3 residues: CASSIPPSGANVLTF. The CDR3 DNA sequence: TGTGCCAGTAGTATACCACCCTCTGGGGCCAACGTCCTGACTTTC.

This chain joins TRBV12-3 or TRBV12-4 and TRBJ1-1; D gene ambiguous. Trimming shortened V by 9 bases and J by 0 bases, and 11 bases separated the two germline ends. The CDR3 runs to 13 residues. The CDR3 loop is CASRVQMNTEAFF. CDR3 sequence (DNA): TGTGCCAGTAGGGTCCAGATGAACACTGAAGCTTTCTTT.

This clonotype has a handful of counts. This sequence joins TRBV9 and TRBJ1-1; no firm D call. The CDR3 runs 9 residues. V gave up 5 bases and J gave up 8 bases, with 4 bases separating them. Germline V gene sequence: CDR1 SGDLS, CDR2 YYNGEE. CDR3: CASRGEAFF. CDR3 nucleotides: TGTGCCAGCAGGGGGGAAGCTTTCTTT.